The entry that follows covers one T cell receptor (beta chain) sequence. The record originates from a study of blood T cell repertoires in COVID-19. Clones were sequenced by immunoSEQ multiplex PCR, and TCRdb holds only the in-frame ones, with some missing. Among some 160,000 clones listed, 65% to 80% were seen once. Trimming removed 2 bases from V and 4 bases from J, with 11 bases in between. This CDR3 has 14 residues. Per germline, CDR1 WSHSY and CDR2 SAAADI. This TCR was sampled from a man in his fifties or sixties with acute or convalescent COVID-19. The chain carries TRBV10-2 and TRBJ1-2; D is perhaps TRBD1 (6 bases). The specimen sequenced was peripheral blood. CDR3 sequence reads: CASSERDRTYGYTF. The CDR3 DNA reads TGCGCCAGCAGTGAGCGAGACAGGACCTATGGCTACACCTTC.